This TCR beta chain originates from a study of T cells in localized non-small cell lung cancer. Study-wide results and caveats: Uninvolved adjacent lung had higher T cell clonality than tumor and all other tissues. Detection in adjacent lung was observed for a median around 50 of the top 100 tumor clones. An association was observed between higher blood T cell density and longer overall survival. One tumor region alone was sequenced, and heterogeneity therefore remains possible.

This clone appeared a few times. Its antigen remains unidentified. Method: immunoSEQ multiplex PCR; TCRdb's copy keeps in-frame clones and lacks some. The sample includes 45,000 to 60,000 clones, about 88% of them seen just once. The sequence derives from a man aged 40-75 years with stage II lung adenocarcinoma. This specimen was PBMCs, taken before any cancer treatment.

CDR3 residues: CATVSLTTEAFF. The CDR3 DNA is TGTGCCACCGTTTCACTTACCACTGAAGCTTTCTTT. This chain links TRBV25-1 with TRBJ1-1; no firm D call. The V and J ends lost 10 bases and 4 bases respectively, with 13 bases between them. The CDR3 runs to 12 residues. CDR1 is MGHDK, CDR2 SYGVNS, per germline.